What follows is one TCR beta chain and its context. The entry originates in a study of response to subunit inactivated influenza vaccine. The germline V gene encodes CDR1 WSHSY and CDR2 SAAADI. This CDR3 spans 17 amino acids. V shed 0 bases and J 5 bases; nucleotides not matched to a gene: 6. Each CDR3 protein is one row after TCRdb ran MiXCR on the RT-PCR reads. The sample records 800,000 to 1,000,000 distinct CDR3 sequences, 20% to 25% being singletons. The chain couples TRBV10-2 to TRBJ2-3, with 12 bases fitting TRBD2. This receptor was obtained from a middle-aged man who received an inactivated influenza vaccine. Specimen: PBMCs from blood, collected roughly 5 days after vaccination. The CDR3 region has the DNA TGCGCCAGCAGTGAGTCGAGACTAGCGGGGGTAGGAGATACGCAGTATTTT. Its protein product is CASSESRLAGVGDTQYF.